These 17 T cell receptor beta chains share one sample of origin, sequenced in a study of human T cells and chemical hapten exposure. TCRdb re-derived calls from the RACE reads in MiXCR, one entry per CDR3 protein. The data contain some 70,000 distinct CDR3 sequences, 10% to 11% of them singletons. The time point: pre-sensitization, week 0. Specified treatment: therapeutic diphenylcyclopropenone sensitization with weekly scalp DPC. Source: whole blood, taken in connection with sensitization to the hapten diphenylcyclopropenone (DPC). Receptors were obtained from a woman aged 50 to 65 with alopecia areata. Some clones in this sample may be carry-over from other donors' samples.

The chain uses TRBV24-1 and TRBJ2-1; no firm D call. CDR1 and CDR2 (germline): KGHDR, SFDVKD. V lost 6 bases, J lost 0 bases, and 11 bases lay in between. The CDR3 is made up of 15 amino acids. CDR3 DNA sequence: TGTGCCACCAGTCCACGTAGCAGCTCCTACAATGAGCAGTTCTTC. This sequence encodes CATSPRSSSYNEQFF.

This clonotype has more than one count but fewer than ten. CDR3 in DNA: TGTGCCAGCTGGACGGAGATCTATGGCTACACCTTC. It translates to CASWTEIYGYTF. The chain combines TRBV28 with TRBJ1-2, with D hard to call. V was cut by 8 bases and J by 4 bases, with 11 bases left in between. This CDR3 spans 12 amino acids. From germline, CDR1 is MDHEN and CDR2 SYDVKM.

The table lists this clonotype with many counts. This chain connects TRBV6-2 or TRBV6-3 to TRBJ1-1; D not resolved. Per germline, CDR1 MNHEY and CDR2 SVGEGT. Trimming pared 5 bases from V and 4 bases from J, leaving 8 bases between. This CDR3 comprises 12 residues. CDR3 DNA sequence: TGTGCCAGCAGTCAGCCGGGCACTGAAGCTTTCTTT. It yields the protein CASSQPGTEAFF.

This clonotype appeared a single time. The germline gene is not matched at one end of the junction; a read error may be the cause. The genes are TRBV18 and TRBJ2-3, with D maybe TRBD2 (6 bases). Germline assignment: CDR1 KGHSH and CDR2 LQKENI. The CDR3 contains 14 residues. The CDR3: CVSSPGFRGDTQYF. CDR3 DNA sequence: TGTGTCAGCTCACCCGGATTCCGGGGGGATACGCAGTATTTT.

In this sample, this clonotype turned up many times. The chain recombines TRBV6-6 with TRBJ1-5, with a possible D match to TRBD1 (5 bases). The CDR3 loop spans 15 amino acids. With 7 bases removed from V and 1 base from J, the gap between germline ends came to 14 bases. CDR1 MNHNY and CDR2 SVGAGI come from the germline V gene (reference sequence). CDR3 nucleotides: TGTGCCAGCACCCCGGAGGGGCGGAGCAATCAGCCCCAGCATTTT. Encoded protein: CASTPEGRSNQPQHF.

This clonotype was found many times. The chain is built from TRBV29-1 and TRBJ1-1, with D uncertain. Trimming removed 4 bases at V and 6 bases at J, with 15 bases between. Germline-derived CDR1 and CDR2 are SQVTM and ANQGSEA. This CDR3 region has 13 residues. In DNA, the CDR3 is TGCAGCGTTGGAGTTTCCGGGCCTCCTGAAGCTTTCTTT. Amino acid sequence: CSVGVSGPPEAFF.

This clonotype was counted a few times. The V gene is TRBV7-6, the J gene TRBJ2-7; 7 bases agree with TRBD1. V was clipped by 5 bases and J by 7 bases; unmatched bases: 14. Looked up from germline, CDR1 is SGHVS and CDR2 is FNYEAQ. The CDR3 consists of 15 residues. DNA for the CDR3: TGTGCCAGCAGCAACTCCAGGGGGAAACAAGGAGAGCAGTACTTC. Protein sequence: CASSNSRGKQGEQYF.

This clonotype was seen only a few times. V gene TRBV28 combines with J gene TRBJ2-2; tentative D call: TRBD2 (6 bases). V lost 7 bases and J 5 bases, leaving 14 bases between the germline ends. The CDR3 is 14 amino acids. Per the germline V gene, CDR1 is MDHEN and CDR2 is SYDVKM. DNA for the CDR3: TGTGCCAGCAAGGGAGGCCCGAGGACCGGGGAGCTGTTTTTT. This codes for CASKGGPRTGELFF. Full variable domain (remainder filled in from reference TRBV28 and TRBJ2-2): DVKVTQSSRYLVKRTGEKVFLECVQDMDHENMFWYRQDPGLGLRLIYFSYDVKMKEKGDIPEGYSVSREKKERFSLILESASTNQTSMYLCASKGGPRTGELFFGEGSRLTVL.

The table lists this clonotype with many counts. The chain uses TRBV6-2 or TRBV6-3 and TRBJ2-4, with D perhaps TRBD2 (6 bases). The V gene lost 6 bases and the J gene lost 0 bases, with 15 bases spanning the gap. The germline gives CDR1 MNHEY, CDR2 SVGEGT. This CDR3 has 16 residues. CDR3 sequence: CASSPRGGLAKNIQYF. The DNA for the CDR3 is TGTGCCAGCAGCCCCCGGGGAGGTCTAGCCAAAAACATTCAGTACTTC.

There are many counts of this clonotype. This chain joins TRBV18 and TRBJ2-5; D remains unclear. V lost 3 bases, J lost 1 base, and 12 bases lay in between. The CDR3 loop spans 15 amino acids. Germline V gives CDR1 KGHSH, CDR2 LQKENI. The CDR3 here is CASSPAQNIQETQYF. The CDR3 region has the DNA TGTGCCAGCTCACCTGCCCAAAACATCCAAGAGACCCAGTACTTC.

The V and J genes are TRBV3-1 and TRBJ2-1; TRBD2 matches 9 bases. The CDR3 runs to 18 residues. Per germline, CDR1 LGHDT and CDR2 YNNKEL (reference sequence). Trimming removed 2 bases from V and 4 bases from J; junction bases left unmatched: 12. The CDR3 spells CASSQSPLSGRSYNEQFF. The CDR3 DNA reads as TGTGCCAGCAGCCAATCCCCCCTTAGCGGGAGATCGTACAATGAGCAGTTCTTC.

This clonotype was seen a few times. The chain is built from TRBV3-1 and TRBJ2-1; 10 positions agree with TRBD2. V lost 4 bases and J lost 0; bases outside the gene matches: 6. In germline, CDR1 is LGHDT, CDR2 YNNKEL (reference sequence). This CDR3 has 17 residues. The CDR3 loop reads CASSRASGSISYNEQFF. CDR3 nucleotide sequence: TGTGCCAGCAGCCGAGCTAGCGGGAGTATCTCCTACAATGAGCAGTTCTTC.

V gene TRBV18 combines with J gene TRBJ2-6, with D possibly called TRBD1 or TRBD2 (6 bases each). Germline CDR1 and CDR2: KGHSH and LQKENI. V lost 8 bases and J lost 0, with 17 bases in between. The CDR3 has 17 residues. The CDR3 DNA reads TGTGCCAGCCTATCGGGGGCTTCCTTCTCTGGGGCCAACGTCCTGACTTTC. This codes for CASLSGASFSGANVLTF.

This clonotype is medium-sized by share. The V and J genes are TRBV10-3 and TRBJ1-4; TRBD1 might be the D (5 bases). CDR1 and CDR2 from the germline V gene are ENHRY and SYGVKD. The CDR3 contains 17 residues. Trimming shortened V by 1 base and J by 2 bases, and 14 bases separated the two germline ends. CDR3 coding DNA: TGTGCCATCAGTGAGTTCGGACATCCCGGGACTAATGAAAAACTGTTTTTT. This codes for CAISEFGHPGTNEKLFF.

The rearrangement uses TRBV9 and TRBJ1-6; a weak D match, TRBD1 (6 bases). Per germline, CDR1 SGDLS and CDR2 YYNGEE. The CDR3 loop spans 14 amino acids. V was shortened by 3 bases and J by 6 bases, with 10 bases between the two germline ends. In DNA form, the CDR3 reads TGTGCCAGCAGCGCGGGACAAATTAATTCACCCCTCCACTTT. Its protein product is CASSAGQINSPLHF.

Many counts were recorded for this clonotype. This chain uses TRBV19 with TRBJ2-7; D unresolved. CDR3 length: 12 amino acids. The germline V gene encodes CDR1 LNHDA and CDR2 SQIVND (reference sequence). Trimming pared 0 bases from V and 4 bases from J, leaving 4 bases between. The CDR3 DNA reads TGTGCCAGTAGTATAGATCGATACGAGCAGTACTTC. Amino acids: CASSIDRYEQYF.

The rearrangement links TRBV30 to TRBJ2-6; D gene uncertain. This CDR3 has 15 residues. Germline CDR1 reads GTSNPN; CDR2 reads SVGIG (reference sequence). V lost 1 base and J 3 bases, leaving 10 bases between the germline ends. The CDR3 sequence is CAWSGMVLGANVLTF. CDR3 nucleotide sequence: TGTGCCTGGAGTGGAATGGTACTTGGGGCCAACGTCCTGACTTTC.